The rows below give T cell receptor beta chains drawn from one sample of a study of spatial heterogeneity in lung cancer. TCRdb itself ran the 5' RACE reads through MiXCR, one entry per CDR3 protein. This table holds 60,000 to 85,000 distinct CDR3 sequences, nearly 9% found once. The starting material was PBMCs, obtained at follow-up. Receptors originate from a female donor with early-stage non-small cell lung cancer. Both conserved end residues are part of each CDR3. Each record gives: D gene, clone size, J gene, V gene, CDR3 DNA, CDR3 protein. The D gene is left open where the match is weak. Size values are once, few and many counts, or a class for expanded clones, and some rows have none.

D gene: NA; clone size: NA; J gene: TRBJ2-7; V gene: TRBV7-3; CDR3 DNA: TGTGCCAGCAGCCCCTACGGGGGCTTTGGCTACGAGCAGTACTTC; CDR3 protein: CASSPYGGFGYEQYF
D gene: NA; clone size: NA; J gene: TRBJ2-4; V gene: TRBV7-9; CDR3 DNA: TGTGCCAGCAGCTACCCGGACGGTAGAAACATTCAGTACTTC; CDR3 protein: CASSYPDGRNIQYF
D gene: NA; clone size: many; J gene: TRBJ2-1; V gene: TRBV20-1; CDR3 DNA: TGCAGTGCTATCCGCGGGGCTAGCTACAATGAGCAGTTCTTC; CDR3 protein: CSAIRGASYNEQFF
D gene: NA; clone size: few; J gene: TRBJ1-5; V gene: TRBV29-1; CDR3 DNA: TGCAGCCCCTCCCAACAGCCCCAGCATTTT; CDR3 protein: CSPSQQPQHF
D gene: NA; clone size: NA; J gene: TRBJ2-5; V gene: TRBV20-1; CDR3 DNA: TGCAGTGTAGGACAGAACCAAGAGACCCAGTACTTC; CDR3 protein: CSVGQNQETQYF
D gene: NA; clone size: few; J gene: TRBJ2-7; V gene: TRBV7-8; CDR3 DNA: TGTGCCAGCAGCTTAACCCTTAGGGGTGAGGACGAGCAGTACTTC; CDR3 protein: CASSLTLRGEDEQYF
D gene: NA; clone size: NA; J gene: TRBJ2-3; V gene: TRBV10-3; CDR3 DNA: TGTGCCATCAGTAGGACGGACCCAGATACGCAGTATTTT; CDR3 protein: CAISRTDPDTQYF
D gene: NA; clone size: many; J gene: TRBJ1-5; V gene: TRBV7-8; CDR3 DNA: TGTGCCAGCAGCTTAGTCCGGACAGTTAGCAATCAGCCCCAGCATTTT; CDR3 protein: CASSLVRTVSNQPQHF
D gene: NA; clone size: many; J gene: TRBJ2-5; V gene: TRBV2; CDR3 DNA: TGTGCCAGGCTTGACGATAGAGAGACCCAGTACTTC; CDR3 protein: CARLDDRETQYF
D gene: TRBD1; clone size: NA; J gene: TRBJ2-1; V gene: TRBV7-9; CDR3 DNA: TGTGCCAGCAGCTCCCCGGACAGGGCCCTCAATGAGCAGTTCTTC; CDR3 protein: CASSSPDRALNEQFF
D gene: NA; clone size: few; J gene: TRBJ2-3; V gene: TRBV7-8; CDR3 DNA: TGTGCCAGCAGCTTCCGAGAGGGTGATACGCAGTATTTT; CDR3 protein: CASSFREGDTQYF
D gene: NA; clone size: many; J gene: TRBJ2-2; V gene: TRBV3-1; CDR3 DNA: TGTGCCAGCGGATACACCGGGGAGCTGTTTTTT; CDR3 protein: CASGYTGELFF
D gene: NA; clone size: NA; J gene: TRBJ2-1; V gene: TRBV10-3; CDR3 DNA: TGTGCCATCAGTGACAATCTAAAGGGTGAGCAGTTCTTC; CDR3 protein: CAISDNLKGEQFF
D gene: NA; clone size: NA; J gene: TRBJ2-7; V gene: TRBV12-3/TRBV12-4; CDR3 DNA: TGTGCCAGCAGTTTAAGTAGCGGCTACGAGCAGTACTTC; CDR3 protein: CASSLSSGYEQYF
D gene: TRBD2; clone size: many; J gene: TRBJ2-7; V gene: TRBV20-1; CDR3 DNA: TGCAGTGCTTACAAGCGGGAGAAAATCGCCGAGCAGTACTTC; CDR3 protein: CSAYKREKIAEQYF
D gene: NA; clone size: few; J gene: TRBJ2-5; V gene: TRBV5-5; CDR3 DNA: TGTGCCAGCAGCGAAGGGACGGAGACCCAGTACTTC; CDR3 protein: CASSEGTETQYF
D gene: NA; clone size: many; J gene: TRBJ2-1; V gene: TRBV7-9; CDR3 DNA: TGTGCCAGCAGCTTCTTGAGAAATGAGCAGTTCTTC; CDR3 protein: CASSFLRNEQFF
D gene: TRBD2; clone size: many; J gene: TRBJ2-1; V gene: TRBV27; CDR3 DNA: TGTGCCAGCAGTACCATAAGCGGGGAGGCCAGAAATGAGCAGTTCTTC; CDR3 protein: CASSTISGEARNEQFF
D gene: TRBD2; clone size: many; J gene: TRBJ2-7; V gene: TRBV20-1; CDR3 DNA: TGCAGTGCTAGTTCCACTGGCGGGAGTCTCTACGAGCAGTACTTC; CDR3 protein: CSASSTGGSLYEQYF
D gene: NA; clone size: many; J gene: TRBJ1-2; V gene: TRBV28; CDR3 DNA: TGTGCCAGCAGTCCCTCGAACAACGGCTACACCTTC; CDR3 protein: CASSPSNNGYTF
D gene: NA; clone size: few; J gene: TRBJ2-5; V gene: TRBV18; CDR3 DNA: TGTGCCAGCTTAAGCGTCGGGGAGACCCAGTACTTC; CDR3 protein: CASLSVGETQYF
D gene: NA; clone size: few; J gene: TRBJ2-3; V gene: TRBV7-9; CDR3 DNA: TGTGCCAGCAGCTTACTAGGCGGACGGAGGAGCACAGATACGCAGTATTTT; CDR3 protein: CASSLLGGRRSTDTQYF
D gene: NA; clone size: many; J gene: TRBJ2-1; V gene: TRBV5-4; CDR3 DNA: TGTGCCAGCAGCTTGGTCAGCGGGAATGAGCAGTTCTTC; CDR3 protein: CASSLVSGNEQFF
D gene: NA; clone size: many; J gene: TRBJ2-1; V gene: TRBV11-2; CDR3 DNA: TGTGCCAGCAGCTTAGGTGTGTGGAATGAGCAGTTCTTC; CDR3 protein: CASSLGVWNEQFF
D gene: NA; clone size: many; J gene: TRBJ2-7; V gene: TRBV3-1; CDR3 DNA: TGTGCCAGCAGTCGTCGTGACGAGCAGTACTTC; CDR3 protein: CASSRRDEQYF
D gene: TRBD1; clone size: many; J gene: TRBJ2-7; V gene: TRBV7-9; CDR3 DNA: TGTGCCAGCAGCTCTCGCGTAACAGGGGGCTCCTACGAGCAGTACTTC; CDR3 protein: CASSSRVTGGSYEQYF
D gene: NA; clone size: many; J gene: TRBJ2-3; V gene: TRBV20-1; CDR3 DNA: TGCAGTGGGGAGAGGGGAGATCAAGATACGCAGTATTTT; CDR3 protein: CSGERGDQDTQYF
D gene: TRBD2; clone size: NA; J gene: TRBJ2-2; V gene: TRBV20-1; CDR3 DNA: TGCAGTGCTAGAACCCTACTAGCGGCTAACACCGGGGAGCTGTTTTTT; CDR3 protein: CSARTLLAANTGELFF
D gene: NA; clone size: many; J gene: TRBJ1-5; V gene: TRBV27; CDR3 DNA: TGTGCCAGCAGTTTAAGGCAGGGTACAGGACAGCCCCAGCATTTT; CDR3 protein: CASSLRQGTGQPQHF